A selection of T cell receptor beta chains follows, all from one sample in a study of T cell changes during pregnancy in multiple sclerosis. Assay used: immunoSEQ multiplex PCR; TCRdb lists only in-frame clones, some missing. This table has roughly 90,000 clones, 80% to 95% appearing once. Sequencing was performed on peripheral blood, taken in the first trimester of pregnancy. Receptors originate from a female donor in good health, enrolled as a control in a pregnancy study. CDR3s include the opening cysteine and the closing phenylalanine or tryptophan. A D gene is named only where the DNA matches it firmly. The listing skips clone size in some rows; elsewhere it reads once, few, many or a size class.

V gene	clone size	J gene	D gene	CDR3 protein	CDR3 DNA
TRBV6-5	NA	TRBJ2-1	NA	CASSYSRGQRYNEQFF	TGTGCCAGCAGTTACTCTCGTGGACAGAGATACAATGAGCAGTTCTTC
TRBV30	NA	TRBJ1-1	NA	CAWEGETNTEAFF	TGTGCCTGGGAGGGGGAAACGAACACTGAAGCTTTCTTT
TRBV9	NA	TRBJ1-1	NA	CASGHPNTEAFF	TGTGCCTCAGGGCACCCGAACACTGAAGCTTTCTTT
TRBV5-6	NA	TRBJ1-6	NA	CASSFRTGIGSPLHF	TGTGCCAGCAGCTTTAGAACGGGGATCGGCTCACCCCTCCACTTT
TRBV30	NA	TRBJ2-2	NA	CAWSVRRLSGGANTGELFF	TGTGCCTGGAGTGTACGGAGGCTATCGGGCGGGGCGAACACCGGGGAGCTGTTTTTT
TRBV15	NA	TRBJ2-2	NA	CATSRSAGTNTGELFF	TGTGCCACCAGCCGATCTGCAGGGACGAACACCGGGGAGCTGTTTTTT
TRBV18	NA	TRBJ2-7	NA	CASSRGPGADEQYF	TGTGCCAGCTCACGGGGTCCCGGAGCGGACGAGCAGTACTTC
TRBV7-2	NA	TRBJ2-1	TRBD1	CASSLLVYRGPSYNEQFF	TGTGCCAGCAGCTTACTCGTTTACAGGGGCCCCTCCTACAATGAGCAGTTCTTC
TRBV2	NA	TRBJ1-2	NA	CASKGNELYGYTF	TGTGCCAGCAAGGGGAACGAGCTCTATGGCTACACCTTC
TRBV28	NA	TRBJ1-4	TRBD1	CASSLTQGRSEKLFF	TGTGCCAGCAGTTTAACACAGGGGCGCAGCGAAAAACTGTTTTTT
TRBV6-6	NA	TRBJ1-1	NA	CASSQGKTEAFF	TGTGCCAGCAGTCAGGGGAAGACTGAAGCTTTCTTT
TRBV6-5	NA	TRBJ2-5	NA	CASAPWGGTQETQYF	TGTGCCAGCGCCCCCTGGGGGGGGACACAAGAGACCCAGTACTTC
TRBV9	NA	TRBJ1-2	TRBD1	CASSGDRGGYGYTF	TGTGCCAGCAGCGGCGACAGGGGAGGCTATGGCTACACCTTC
TRBV7-8	NA	TRBJ2-1	TRBD2	CASSFSGGKTSYNEQFF	TGTGCCAGCAGCTTTAGCGGGGGTAAGACCTCCTACAATGAGCAGTTCTTC
TRBV4-2	NA	TRBJ2-5	TRBD1	CASSLGQVQETQYF	TGTGCCAGCAGCCTTGGACAGGTCCAAGAGACCCAGTACTTC
TRBV7-2	NA	TRBJ1-1	NA	CASSLGRRRTEAFF	TGTGCCAGCAGCTTAGGCAGGAGGCGGACTGAAGCTTTCTTT
TRBV25-1	once	TRBJ1-4	NA	CATAGYLATNEKLFF	TGTGCCACCGCAGGGTACTTAGCAACTAATGAAAAACTGTTTTTT
TRBV28	NA	TRBJ1-1	NA	CASSFQGGNTEAFF	TGTGCCAGCAGTTTTCAGGGTGGGAACACTGAAGCTTTCTTT
TRBV7-6	NA	TRBJ2-7	TRBD2	CASSPASGGASYEQYF	TGTGCCAGCAGCCCCGCGAGCGGGGGGGCTTCCTACGAGCAGTACTTC
TRBV7-2	NA	TRBJ2-1	NA	CATAGGVSYNEQFF	TGTGCCACCGCGGGCGGGGTCTCCTACAATGAGCAGTTCTTC
TRBV5-1	NA	TRBJ2-1	NA	CASRFGESYNEQFF	TGCGCCAGCAGGTTTGGGGAGTCGTACAATGAGCAGTTCTTC
TRBV4-3	NA	TRBJ1-5	NA	CASSQDNSNQPQHF	TGCGCCAGCAGCCAAGATAATAGCAATCAGCCCCAGCATTTT
TRBV7-9	NA	TRBJ2-5	NA	CASSWAGLQETQYF	TGTGCCAGCAGCTGGGCGGGACTCCAAGAGACCCAGTACTTC
TRBV13	NA	TRBJ2-3	TRBD2	CASSLGASGGATDTQYF	TGTGCCAGCAGCTTAGGAGCTAGCGGGGGGGCAACAGATACGCAGTATTTT
TRBV11-2	NA	TRBJ2-7	NA	CASSLDQGYEQYF	TGTGCCAGCAGCTTAGATCAGGGTTACGAGCAGTACTTC
TRBV19	NA	TRBJ2-2	TRBD1	CASTLKWGQGSAGELFF	TGTGCCAGTACGTTAAAGTGGGGACAGGGTAGCGCCGGGGAGCTGTTTTTT
TRBV9	NA	TRBJ2-3	NA	CASSPGGRGITDTQYF	TGTGCCAGCAGCCCCGGGGGGCGAGGCATCACAGATACGCAGTATTTT
TRBV7-2	NA	TRBJ1-5	NA	CASSFGPQPQHF	TGTGCCAGCAGCTTTGGGCCCCAGCCCCAGCATTTT
TRBV6-1	NA	TRBJ2-6	NA	CASVPRAAGANVLTF	TGTGCCAGCGTGCCCCGAGCGGCTGGGGCCAACGTCCTGACTTTC
TRBV19	NA	TRBJ1-5	TRBD1	CASSMAGGRQPQHF	TGTGCCAGTAGTATGGCAGGGGGGAGGCAGCCCCAGCATTTT
TRBV6-5	NA	TRBJ1-5	TRBD1	CASSKSGTGNQPQHF	TGTGCCAGCAGTAAATCCGGGACAGGGAATCAGCCCCAGCATTTT
TRBV5-4	NA	TRBJ1-1	TRBD1	CASSVTGATEAFF	TGTGCCAGCAGCGTTACAGGGGCCACTGAAGCTTTCTTT
TRBV20-1	NA	TRBJ2-7	NA	CSASSYEQYF	TGCAGTGCCTCCTCCTACGAGCAGTACTTC
TRBV4-1	NA	TRBJ1-1	NA	CASSPGGGAGEAFF	TGCGCCAGCAGCCCCGGCGGAGGGGCAGGCGAAGCTTTCTTT
TRBV5-6	NA	TRBJ2-1	TRBD1	CASSVPRQGGYNEQFF	TGTGCCAGCAGCGTGCCCCGACAGGGCGGCTACAATGAGCAGTTCTTC
TRBV25-1	NA	TRBJ1-1	NA	CASETTGVGNTEAFF	TGTGCCAGCGAAACGACAGGAGTCGGGAACACTGAAGCTTTCTTT
TRBV6-1	once	TRBJ1-3	TRBD1	CASSERSGQGAGNTIYF	TGTGCCAGCAGTGAAAGGTCGGGACAGGGGGCTGGAAACACCATATATTTT
TRBV5-6	NA	TRBJ1-6	NA	CASSLERGRIYNSPLHF	TGTGCCAGCAGCTTGGAGCGGGGGCGGATATATAATTCACCCCTCCACTTT
TRBV2	NA	TRBJ2-5	TRBD2	CASSASGGLRETQYF	TGTGCCAGCAGTGCTAGCGGGGGTCTGAGAGAGACCCAGTACTTC
TRBV7-2	NA	TRBJ1-5	NA	CASSPQAGPLNQPQHF	TGTGCCAGCAGCCCCCAGGCAGGCCCCCTGAATCAGCCCCAGCATTTT
TRBV11-2	NA	TRBJ1-2	NA	CASSLVQGGNYGYTF	TGTGCCAGCAGCTTAGTCCAGGGCGGTAACTATGGCTACACCTTC
TRBV7-2	NA	TRBJ2-7	TRBD2	CASSLGLEAGGYEQYF	TGTGCCAGCAGCTTAGGGTTAGAAGCGGGGGGGTACGAGCAGTACTTC
TRBV18	NA	TRBJ1-5	NA	CASSPSGQPQHF	TGTGCCAGCTCACCATCGGGTCAGCCCCAGCATTTT
TRBV18	NA	TRBJ1-3	NA	CASSPPASRDTIYF	TGTGCCAGCTCACCGCCCGCCTCGAGGGACACCATATATTTT
TRBV4-3	NA	TRBJ2-2	NA	CASSQDRGGANTGELFF	TGCGCCAGCAGCCAAGATCGAGGCGGGGCGAACACCGGGGAGCTGTTTTTT
TRBV7-2	NA	TRBJ2-3	TRBD2	CASSLGASGYTDTQYF	TGTGCCAGCAGCTTAGGAGCTAGCGGATACACAGATACGCAGTATTTT
TRBV28	NA	TRBJ2-1	TRBD2	CASSLGKLAGGHYNEQFF	TGTGCCAGCAGTTTGGGGAAATTAGCGGGGGGCCACTACAATGAGCAGTTCTTC
TRBV28	NA	TRBJ2-1	NA	CASSLGAGSNEQFF	TGTGCCAGCAGTCTAGGGGCAGGATCCAATGAGCAGTTCTTC
TRBV28	NA	TRBJ2-1	TRBD2	CASSQGLAGAPGKEQFF	TGTGCCAGCAGCCAGGGACTAGCGGGGGCTCCGGGCAAGGAGCAGTTCTTC
TRBV9	few	TRBJ2-3	NA	CASRSRDTGTDTQYF	TGTGCCAGCAGATCCCGGGACACAGGCACAGATACGCAGTATTTT
TRBV6-7	NA	TRBJ1-1	NA	CASSLRCYTEAFF	TGTGCCAGCAGCCTGCGGTGTTACACTGAAGCTTTCTTT
TRBV6-1	NA	TRBJ1-2	NA	CASSEGAGGGYGYTF	TGTGCCAGCAGCGAAGGTGCAGGCGGGGGCTATGGCTACACCTTC
TRBV27	NA	TRBJ2-5	NA	CASSSTAGAETQYF	TGTGCCAGCAGTTCCACGGCGGGCGCGGAGACCCAGTACTTC
TRBV6-1	NA	TRBJ2-1	TRBD1	CASREDRGLKNEQFF	TGTGCCAGCAGGGAGGACAGGGGGCTTAAAAATGAGCAGTTCTTC
TRBV27	NA	TRBJ2-5	NA	CASSPTTGWSQYF	TGTGCCAGCAGTCCCACTACAGGGTGGTCCCAGTACTTC